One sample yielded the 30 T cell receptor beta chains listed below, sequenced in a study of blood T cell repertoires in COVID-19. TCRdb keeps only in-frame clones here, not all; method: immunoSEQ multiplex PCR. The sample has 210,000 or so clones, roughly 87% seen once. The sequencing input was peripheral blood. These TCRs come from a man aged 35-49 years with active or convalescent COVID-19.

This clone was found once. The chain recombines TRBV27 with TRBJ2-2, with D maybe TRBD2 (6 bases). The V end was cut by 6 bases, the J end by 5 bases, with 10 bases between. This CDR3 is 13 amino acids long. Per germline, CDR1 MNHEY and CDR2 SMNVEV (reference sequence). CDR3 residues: CASRGLGTGELFF. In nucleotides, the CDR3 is TGTGCCAGCAGGGGACTTGGGACCGGGGAGCTGTTTTTT.

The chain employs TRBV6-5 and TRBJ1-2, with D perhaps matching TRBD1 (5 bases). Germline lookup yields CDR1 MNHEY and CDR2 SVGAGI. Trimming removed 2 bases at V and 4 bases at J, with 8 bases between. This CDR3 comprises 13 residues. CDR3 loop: CASSYGASYGYTF. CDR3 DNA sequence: TGTGCCAGCAGTTACGGGGCTAGCTATGGCTACACCTTC.

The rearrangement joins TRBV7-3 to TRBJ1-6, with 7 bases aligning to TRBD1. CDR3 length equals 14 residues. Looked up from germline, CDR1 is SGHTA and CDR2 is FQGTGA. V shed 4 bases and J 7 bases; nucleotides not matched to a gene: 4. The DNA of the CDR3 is TGTGCCAGCAGCTGGGGACAGCGGAATTCACCCCTCCACTTT. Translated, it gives CASSWGQRNSPLHF.

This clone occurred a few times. CDR3 DNA sequence: TGTGCCAGCAGCCAAGATGGCTCCAGGGAGACCCAGTACTTC. Protein sequence: CASSQDGSRETQYF. The V call is TRBV3-1 (or the pseudogene TRBV3-2), the J call TRBJ2-5; D is unresolved. The V and J ends lost 0 bases and 5 bases respectively, with 10 bases between them. CDR1 LGHDT and CDR2 YNNKEL come from the germline V gene (reference sequence). CDR3 size: 14 residues.

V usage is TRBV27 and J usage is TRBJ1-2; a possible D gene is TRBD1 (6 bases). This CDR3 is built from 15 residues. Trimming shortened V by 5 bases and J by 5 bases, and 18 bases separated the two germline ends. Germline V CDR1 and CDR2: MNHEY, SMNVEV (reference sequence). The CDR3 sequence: CASSPQGQVIYGYTF. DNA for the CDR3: TGTGCCAGCAGTCCCCAGGGGCAGGTCATTTATGGCTACACCTTC.

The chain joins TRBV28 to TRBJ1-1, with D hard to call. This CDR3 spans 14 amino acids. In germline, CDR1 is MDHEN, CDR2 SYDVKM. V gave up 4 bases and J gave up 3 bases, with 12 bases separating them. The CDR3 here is CASSSHGSHTEAFF. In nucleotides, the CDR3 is TGTGCCAGCAGTTCTCACGGTTCTCACACTGAAGCTTTCTTT.

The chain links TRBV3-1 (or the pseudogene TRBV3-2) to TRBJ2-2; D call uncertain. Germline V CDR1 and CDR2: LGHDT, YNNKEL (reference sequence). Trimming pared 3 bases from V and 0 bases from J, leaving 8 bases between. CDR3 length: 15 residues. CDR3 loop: CASSQAGTNTGELFF. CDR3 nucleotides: TGTGCCAGCAGCCAGGCAGGCACGAACACCGGGGAGCTGTTTTTT.

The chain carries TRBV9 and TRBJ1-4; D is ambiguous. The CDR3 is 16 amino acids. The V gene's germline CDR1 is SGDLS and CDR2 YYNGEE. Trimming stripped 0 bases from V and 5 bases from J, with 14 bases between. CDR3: CASSVGAPQLNEKLFF. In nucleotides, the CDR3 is TGTGCCAGCAGCGTAGGAGCACCACAGTTGAATGAAAAACTGTTTTTT.

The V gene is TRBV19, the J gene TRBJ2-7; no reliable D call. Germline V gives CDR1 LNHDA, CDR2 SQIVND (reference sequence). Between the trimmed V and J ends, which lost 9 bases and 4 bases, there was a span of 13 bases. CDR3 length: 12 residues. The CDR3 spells CASQSHNYEQYF. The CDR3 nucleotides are TGTGCCAGCCAATCCCACAATTACGAGCAGTACTTC.

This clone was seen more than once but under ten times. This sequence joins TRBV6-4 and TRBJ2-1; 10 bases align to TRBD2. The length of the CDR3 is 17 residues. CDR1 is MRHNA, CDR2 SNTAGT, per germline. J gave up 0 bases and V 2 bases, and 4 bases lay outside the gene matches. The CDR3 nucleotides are TGTGCCAGCAGTGACGGTGCTAGCGGGAGCTCCTACAATGAGCAGTTCTTC. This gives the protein CASSDGASGSSYNEQFF.

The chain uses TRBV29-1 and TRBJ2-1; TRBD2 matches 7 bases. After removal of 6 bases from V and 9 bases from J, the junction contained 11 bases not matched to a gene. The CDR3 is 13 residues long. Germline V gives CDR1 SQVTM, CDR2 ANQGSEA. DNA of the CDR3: TGCAGCGTAAGACTAGCAAATAATGTTGAGCAGTTCTTC. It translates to CSVRLANNVEQFF.

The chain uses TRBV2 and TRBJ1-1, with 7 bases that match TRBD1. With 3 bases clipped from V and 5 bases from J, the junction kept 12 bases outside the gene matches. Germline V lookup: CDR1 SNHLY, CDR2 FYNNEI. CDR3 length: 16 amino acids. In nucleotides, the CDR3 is TGTGCCAGCAGTGAGAAAGGGACAGACACTGGGACTGAAGCTTTCTTT. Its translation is CASSEKGTDTGTEAFF.

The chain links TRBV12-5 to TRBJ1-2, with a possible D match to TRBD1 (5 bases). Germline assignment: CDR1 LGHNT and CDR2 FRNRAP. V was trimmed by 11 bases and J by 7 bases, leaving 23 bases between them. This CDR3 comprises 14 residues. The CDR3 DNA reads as TGTGCTGGGGACGGGGCCGGCCCTAGCGGTGGCTACACCTTC. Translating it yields CAGDGAGPSGGYTF.

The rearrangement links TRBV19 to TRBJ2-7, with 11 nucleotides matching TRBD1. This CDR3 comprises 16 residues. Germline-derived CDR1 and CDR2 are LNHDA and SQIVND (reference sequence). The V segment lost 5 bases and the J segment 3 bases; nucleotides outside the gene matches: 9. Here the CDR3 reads CASSPRTGTGGYEQYF. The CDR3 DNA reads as TGTGCCAGTAGTCCGCGGACCGGGACAGGGGGCTACGAGCAGTACTTC.

CDR3 bases: TGTGCCAGCAGTCTCGGCGGGGGGAAAAGCTCCTACGAGCAGTACTTC. This translates into CASSLGGGKSSYEQYF. The chain links TRBV2 to TRBJ2-7, with 8 bases lining up with TRBD2. CDR1 and CDR2 (germline): SNHLY, FYNNEI. There are 16 residues in the CDR3. V trimming: 5 bases; J trimming: 0 bases; junction bases outside the gene matches: 9.

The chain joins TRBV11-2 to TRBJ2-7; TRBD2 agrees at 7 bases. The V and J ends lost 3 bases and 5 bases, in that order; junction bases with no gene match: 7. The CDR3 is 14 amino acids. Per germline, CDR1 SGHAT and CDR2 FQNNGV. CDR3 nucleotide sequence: TGTGCCAGCAGCTTGTTACTAGCGAGGAACGAGCAGTACTTC. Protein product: CASSLLLARNEQYF. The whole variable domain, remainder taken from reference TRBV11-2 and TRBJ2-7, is EAGVAQSPRYKIIEKRQSVAFWCNPISGHATLYWYQQILGQGPKLLIQFQNNGVVDDSQLPKDRFSAERLKGVDSTLKIQPAKLEDSAVYLCASSLLLARNEQYFGPGTRLTVT.

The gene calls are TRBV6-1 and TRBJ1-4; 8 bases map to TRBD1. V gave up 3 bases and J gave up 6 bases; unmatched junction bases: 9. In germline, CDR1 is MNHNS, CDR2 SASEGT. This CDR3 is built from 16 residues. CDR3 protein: CASSELRTGFDEKLFF. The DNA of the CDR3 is TGTGCCAGCAGTGAGCTAAGGACAGGGTTTGATGAAAAACTGTTTTTT.

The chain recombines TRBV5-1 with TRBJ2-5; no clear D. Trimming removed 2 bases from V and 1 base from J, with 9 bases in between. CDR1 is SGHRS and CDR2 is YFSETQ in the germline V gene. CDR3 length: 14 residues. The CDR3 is CASSLERLQETQYF. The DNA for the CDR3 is TGCGCCAGCAGCTTAGAGAGACTCCAAGAGACCCAGTACTTC.

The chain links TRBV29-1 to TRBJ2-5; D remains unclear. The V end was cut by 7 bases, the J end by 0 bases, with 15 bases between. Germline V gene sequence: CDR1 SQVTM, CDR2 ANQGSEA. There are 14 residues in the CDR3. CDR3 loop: CSATRSLNQETQYF. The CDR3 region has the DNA TGCAGCGCCACCCGTAGCTTAAACCAAGAGACCCAGTACTTC.

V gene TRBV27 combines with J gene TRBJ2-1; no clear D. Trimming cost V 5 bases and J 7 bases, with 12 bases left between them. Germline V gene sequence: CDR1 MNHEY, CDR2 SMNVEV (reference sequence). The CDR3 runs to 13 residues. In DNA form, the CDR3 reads TGTGCCAGCAGTCGGGTCATTTTTAATGAGCAGTTCTTC. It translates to CASSRVIFNEQFF.

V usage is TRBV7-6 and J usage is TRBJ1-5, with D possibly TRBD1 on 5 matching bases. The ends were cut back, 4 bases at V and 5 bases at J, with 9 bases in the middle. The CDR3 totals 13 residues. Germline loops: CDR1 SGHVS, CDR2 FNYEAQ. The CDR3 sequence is CASSSTRDQPQHF. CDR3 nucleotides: TGTGCCAGCAGCTCAACCAGGGATCAGCCCCAGCATTTT.

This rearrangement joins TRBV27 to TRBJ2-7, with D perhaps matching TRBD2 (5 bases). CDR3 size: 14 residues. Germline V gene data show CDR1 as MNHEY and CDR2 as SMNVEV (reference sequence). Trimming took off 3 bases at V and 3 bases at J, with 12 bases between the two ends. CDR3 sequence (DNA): TGTGCCAGCAGTTTTAGGTTACGGGGCTACGAGCAGTACTTC. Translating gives CASSFRLRGYEQYF.

This CDR3 is CASSDRGQPGELFF. CDR3 sequence (DNA): TGTGCCAGCAGTGACAGGGGGCAACCCGGGGAGCTGTTTTTT. V gene TRBV5-4 combines with J gene TRBJ2-2; 10 bases align to TRBD1. Germline lookup yields CDR1 SGHNT and CDR2 YYREEE (reference sequence). This CDR3 is 14 amino acids long. J was trimmed by 6 bases and V by 5 bases; bases with no gene match: 4.

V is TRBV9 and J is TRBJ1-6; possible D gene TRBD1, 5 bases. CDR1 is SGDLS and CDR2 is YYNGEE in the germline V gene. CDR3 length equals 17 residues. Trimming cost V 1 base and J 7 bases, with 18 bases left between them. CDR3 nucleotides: TGTGCCAGCAGCGTAAACCGGGACGGGAGTTGGAATTCACCCCTCCACTTT. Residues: CASSVNRDGSWNSPLHF.

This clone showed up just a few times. The CDR3 DNA follows: TGTGCCAGCAGTTTAGAACTAGCGGGACGGGGGTTAGCCAAAAACATTCAGTACTTC. This encodes CASSLELAGRGLAKNIQYF. V and J are TRBV28 and TRBJ2-4; 10 bases agree with TRBD2. CDR3 length: 19 residues. Losses at the gene ends were 2 bases for V and 0 bases for J; bases not matched to a gene: 10. The germline CDR1 and CDR2 sequences are MDHEN and SYDVKM.

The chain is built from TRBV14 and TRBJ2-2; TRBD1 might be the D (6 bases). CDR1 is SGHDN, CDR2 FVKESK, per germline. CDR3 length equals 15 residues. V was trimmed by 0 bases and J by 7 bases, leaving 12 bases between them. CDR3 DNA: TGTGCCAGCAGCCAAGATCTCAGGGGTAACGGGGAGCTGTTTTTT. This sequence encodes CASSQDLRGNGELFF.

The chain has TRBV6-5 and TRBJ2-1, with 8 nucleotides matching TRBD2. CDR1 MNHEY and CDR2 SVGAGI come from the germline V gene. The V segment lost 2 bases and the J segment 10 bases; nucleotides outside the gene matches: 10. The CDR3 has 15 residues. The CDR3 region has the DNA TGTGCCAGCAGTTACCTGGGACTAGAAGGCAAAGAGCAGTTCTTC. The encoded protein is CASSYLGLEGKEQFF.

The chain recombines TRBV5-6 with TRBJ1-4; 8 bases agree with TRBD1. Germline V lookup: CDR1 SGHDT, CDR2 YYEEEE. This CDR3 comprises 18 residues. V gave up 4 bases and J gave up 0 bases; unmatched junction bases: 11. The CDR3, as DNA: TGTGCCAGCAGCCCCATGGACAGGGTGAGGGCAACTAATGAAAAACTGTTTTTT. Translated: CASSPMDRVRATNEKLFF.

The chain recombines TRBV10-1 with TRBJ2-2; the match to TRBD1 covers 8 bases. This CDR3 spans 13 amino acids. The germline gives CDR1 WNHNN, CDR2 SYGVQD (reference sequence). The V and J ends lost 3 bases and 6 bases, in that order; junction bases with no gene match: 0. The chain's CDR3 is CASSEQGAGELFF. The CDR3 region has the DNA TGCGCCAGCAGTGAACAGGGGGCCGGGGAGCTGTTTTTT.

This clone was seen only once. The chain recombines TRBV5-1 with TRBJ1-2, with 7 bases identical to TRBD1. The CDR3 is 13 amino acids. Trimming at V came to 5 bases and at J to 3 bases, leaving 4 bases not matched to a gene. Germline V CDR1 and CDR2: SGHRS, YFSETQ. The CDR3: CASSVGGDYGYTF. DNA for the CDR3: TGCGCCAGCAGTGTAGGGGGCGACTATGGCTACACCTTC.